Below are 8 T cell receptor beta chains sequenced from a single sample in a study of vaccination and CD4 T cells after COVID-19. The Oncomine TCR Beta short-read assay was applied to DNA of cultured CD4+ T cells. TCRdb analysed the PCR reads with MiXCR anew, one entry per CDR3 protein. This table has fewer than 4,500 distinct CDR3 sequences, 35% to 50% appearing once. The antigens of these receptors remain unknown. Treatment specified: roughly ten-day PBMC culture with coronavirus spike peptide pools or control peptides (ViraFEST assay). The specimen was CD4+ T cells from blood, cultured in vitro. Every receptor here comes from a human donor who had recovered from COVID-19.

J is TRBJ1-2 and V is TRBV7-8, with 9 bases matching TRBD1. Germline V gives CDR1 SGHVS, CDR2 FQNEAQ. The CDR3 totals 15 residues. After removal of 2 bases from V and 6 bases from J, the junction contained 7 bases not matched to a gene. CDR3 nucleotides: TGTGCCAGCAGCTTACTACCCCGGACAGGGGATGGCTACACCTTC. Its translation is CASSLLPRTGDGYTF.

The CDR3 DNA sequence: TGTGCCAGCAGCCTCCCCTTGGGAGCGCGCGGGGAGCTGTTTTTT. Protein product: CASSLPLGARGELFF. The J gene is TRBJ2-2, the V gene TRBV7-9; a weak D match, TRBD2 (5 bases). V was cut by 5 bases and J by 7 bases, with 17 bases left in between. The CDR3 is 15 residues long. Germline CDR1 is SEHNR and CDR2 is FQNEAQ (reference sequence).

V usage is TRBV10-3 and J usage is TRBJ1-6; D is ambiguous. The CDR3 consists of 16 residues. V was clipped by 3 bases and J by 0 bases, with 9 bases between them. Germline assignment: CDR1 ENHRY and CDR2 SYGVKD. The CDR3: CAISDPISSYNSPLHF. The CDR3 DNA follows: TGTGCCATCAGTGACCCGATTAGCTCCTATAATTCACCCCTCCACTTT.

A few counts support this clonotype. The chain carries TRBV4-1 and TRBJ2-7; D is uncertain. There are 15 residues in the CDR3. The germline V and J ends were trimmed by 4 bases and 5 bases, with 18 bases remaining between them. The germline V gene encodes CDR1 MGHRA and CDR2 YSYEKL. CDR3 sequence (DNA): TGCGCCAGCAGCCGGACCCGGGCCCAACCCAACGAGCAGTACTTC. Its protein product is CASSRTRAQPNEQYF.

The V and J genes are TRBV4-2 and TRBJ2-5, with 9 bases aligning to TRBD2. The CDR3 totals 14 residues. After removal of 3 bases from V and 1 base from J, the junction contained 0 bases not matched to a gene. The germline CDR1 and CDR2 sequences are LGHNA and YNFKEQ. The CDR3, as DNA: TGTGCCAGCAGCCAGACTAGCGGCCAAGAGACCCAGTACTTC. Translated: CASSQTSGQETQYF.

This clonotype was counted between two and nine times. The chain uses TRBV9 and TRBJ1-2; D is unresolved. Germline CDR1 reads SGDLS; CDR2 reads YYNGEE. The germline V and J ends were trimmed by 4 bases and 4 bases, with 8 bases remaining between them. The CDR3 is 12 amino acids. DNA for the CDR3: TGTGCCAGCAGCCCCGGCTTCTATGGCTACACCTTC. Translating it yields CASSPGFYGYTF.

The genes are TRBV2 and TRBJ2-3, with D unresolved. V was cut by 5 bases and J by 0 bases, with 3 bases left in between. The CDR3 has 12 amino acids. CDR1 is SNHLY and CDR2 is FYNNEI in the germline V gene. CDR3 sequence: CASSPSTDTQYF. DNA for the CDR3: TGTGCCAGCAGTCCTAGCACAGATACGCAGTATTTT.

J is TRBJ2-4 and V is TRBV30; D perhaps matches TRBD1 (6 bases). V was pared by 3 bases and J by 0 bases, with 12 bases between. The CDR3 loop spans 15 amino acids. In germline, CDR1 is GTSNPN, CDR2 SVGIG (reference sequence). In nucleotides, the CDR3 is TGTGCCTGGAGACGACAGGATCTAGCCAAAAACATTCAGTACTTC. Translation: CAWRRQDLAKNIQYF.